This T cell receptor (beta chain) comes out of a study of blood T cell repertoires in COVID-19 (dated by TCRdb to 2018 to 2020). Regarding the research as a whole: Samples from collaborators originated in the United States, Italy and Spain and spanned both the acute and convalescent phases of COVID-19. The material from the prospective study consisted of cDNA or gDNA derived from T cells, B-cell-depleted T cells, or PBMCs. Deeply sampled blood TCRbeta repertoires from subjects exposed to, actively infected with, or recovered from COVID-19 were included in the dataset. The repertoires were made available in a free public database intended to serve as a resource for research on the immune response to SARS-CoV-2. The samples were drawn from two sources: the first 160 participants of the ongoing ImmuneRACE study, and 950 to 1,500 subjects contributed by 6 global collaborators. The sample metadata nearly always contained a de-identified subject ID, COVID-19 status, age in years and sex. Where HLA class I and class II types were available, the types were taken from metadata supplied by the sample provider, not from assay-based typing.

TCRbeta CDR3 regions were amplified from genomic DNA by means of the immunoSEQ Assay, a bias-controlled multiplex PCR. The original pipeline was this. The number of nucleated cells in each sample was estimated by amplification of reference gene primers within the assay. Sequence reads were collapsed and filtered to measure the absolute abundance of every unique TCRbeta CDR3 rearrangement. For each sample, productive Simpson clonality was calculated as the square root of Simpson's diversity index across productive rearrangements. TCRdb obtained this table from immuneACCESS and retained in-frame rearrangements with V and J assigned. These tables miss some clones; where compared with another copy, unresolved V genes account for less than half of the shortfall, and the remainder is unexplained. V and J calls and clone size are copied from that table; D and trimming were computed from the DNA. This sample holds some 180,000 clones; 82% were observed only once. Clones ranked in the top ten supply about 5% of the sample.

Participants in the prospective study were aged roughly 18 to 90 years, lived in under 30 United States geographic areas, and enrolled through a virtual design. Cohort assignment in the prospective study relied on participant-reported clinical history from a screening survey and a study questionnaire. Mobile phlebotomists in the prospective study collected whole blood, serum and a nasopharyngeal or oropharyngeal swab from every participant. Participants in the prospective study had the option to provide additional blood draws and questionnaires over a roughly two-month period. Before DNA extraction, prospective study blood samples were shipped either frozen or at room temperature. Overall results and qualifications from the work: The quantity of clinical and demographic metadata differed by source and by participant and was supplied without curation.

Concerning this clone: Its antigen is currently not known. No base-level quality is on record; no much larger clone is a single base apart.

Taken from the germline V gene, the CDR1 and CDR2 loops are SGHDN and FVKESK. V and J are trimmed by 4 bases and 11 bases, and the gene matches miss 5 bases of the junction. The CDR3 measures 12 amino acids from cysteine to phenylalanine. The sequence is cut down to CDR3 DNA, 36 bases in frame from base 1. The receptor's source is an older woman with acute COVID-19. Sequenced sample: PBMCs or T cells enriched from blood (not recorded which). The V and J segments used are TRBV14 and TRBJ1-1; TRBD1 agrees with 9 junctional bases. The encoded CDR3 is CASSRDRVVAFF. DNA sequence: TGTGCCAGCAGCCGGGACAGGGTTGTGGCTTTCTTT.